Presented here are 8 T cell receptor beta chains from one specimen sequenced in a study of identical twins. TCRdb passed the 5' RACE reads through MiXCR, listing each CDR3 protein once. The profile shows around 1.7 million distinct CDR3 sequences, 32% of them singletons. Sequenced material: cord blood. The receptors were sampled from a newborn girl in good health.

The J gene is TRBJ1-1, the V gene TRBV5-8; TRBD1 might be the D (5 bases). V dropped 0 bases and J dropped 3 bases, with 12 bases sitting between them. Per germline, CDR1 SGHTS and CDR2 YDEGEE. This CDR3 has 15 amino acids. Here the CDR3 DNA reads TGTGCCAGCAGCTTGGCTCGGATGGGGGACACTGAAGCTTTCTTT. Its translation: CASSLARMGDTEAFF.

Only a few counts were recorded for this clonotype. This chain uses TRBV28 with TRBJ2-7; 8 bases are a match to TRBD1. The CDR3 length is 18 residues. Germline trimming cut 3 bases from V and 0 bases from J; bases unmatched to any gene: 13. Germline loops: CDR1 MDHEN, CDR2 SYDVKM. CDR3 nucleotide sequence: TGTGCCAGCAGTTTCGGGACAGGATTAAATCCGAGCTCCTACGAGCAGTACTTC. Translated, it gives CASSFGTGLNPSSYEQYF.

The CDR3 DNA sequence: TGCAGTCCCCACCCAGATACGCAGTATTTT. It translates to CSPHPDTQYF. This chain connects TRBV20-1 to TRBJ2-3, with no clear D. The CDR3 is made up of 10 amino acids. V lost 8 bases, J lost 4 bases, and 7 bases lay in between. Germline assignment: CDR1 DFQATT and CDR2 SNEGSKA (reference sequence).

The table lists this clonotype with a few counts. The chain carries TRBV9 and TRBJ2-3; D remains unclear. Germline CDR1 and CDR2: SGDLS and YYNGEE. V lost 0 bases and J 6 bases, leaving 11 bases between the germline ends. This CDR3 has 14 amino acids. Here the CDR3 reads CASSVGLPADTQYF. CDR3 bases: TGTGCCAGCAGCGTAGGTTTACCGGCTGATACGCAGTATTTT. Using reference TRBV9 and TRBJ2-3 for the parts outside the CDR3, the full variable domain is DSGVTQTPKHLITATGQRVTLRCSPRSGDLSVYWYQQSLDQGLQFLIQYYNGEERAKGNILERFSAQQFPDLHSELNLSSLELGDSALYFCASSVGLPADTQYFGPGTRLTVL.

The chain is built from TRBV6-1 and TRBJ1-2; TRBD1 aligns across 7 bases. Germline CDR1 MNHNS, CDR2 SASEGT. The CDR3 totals 15 residues. The trim removed 5 bases at V and 3 bases at J, leaving 9 bases unmatched. CDR3 residues: CASSIEMDRYYGYTF. As DNA, the CDR3 is TGTGCCAGCAGTATAGAAATGGACAGGTACTATGGCTACACCTTC.

This clonotype was seen many times. V is TRBV29-1 and J is TRBJ1-4; 7 nucleotides match TRBD1. With V trimmed by 7 bases and J by 10 bases, 9 bases remained unmatched. This CDR3 comprises 12 residues. Germline CDR1 and CDR2: SQVTM and ANQGSEA. The CDR3 is CSGRTGLGKLFF. The CDR3 coding sequence is TGCAGCGGCCGGACAGGACTGGGAAAACTGTTTTTT.

This clonotype was seen a few times. This chain uses TRBV3-1 with TRBJ1-2, with D possibly matching TRBD1 (5 bases). Germline CDR1 LGHDT, CDR2 YNNKEL (reference sequence). The CDR3 loop spans 16 amino acids. The V end lost 1 base, the J end lost 6 bases, and 18 bases lay between the germline ends. Here the CDR3 DNA reads TGTGCCAGCAGCCAAGCCCTGCCATGGCAGGGCGATGGCTACACCTTC. It encodes CASSQALPWQGDGYTF.

This clonotype has only a few counts. The chain joins TRBV29-1 to TRBJ2-7, with 7 positions matching TRBD1. The CDR3 consists of 13 residues. V trimming: 4 bases; J trimming: 7 bases; junction bases outside the gene matches: 10. CDR1 SQVTM and CDR2 ANQGSEA come from the germline V gene. This CDR3 is CSVGGQSYNEQYF. CDR3 nucleotide sequence: TGCAGCGTTGGGGGACAGAGCTACAATGAGCAGTACTTC.